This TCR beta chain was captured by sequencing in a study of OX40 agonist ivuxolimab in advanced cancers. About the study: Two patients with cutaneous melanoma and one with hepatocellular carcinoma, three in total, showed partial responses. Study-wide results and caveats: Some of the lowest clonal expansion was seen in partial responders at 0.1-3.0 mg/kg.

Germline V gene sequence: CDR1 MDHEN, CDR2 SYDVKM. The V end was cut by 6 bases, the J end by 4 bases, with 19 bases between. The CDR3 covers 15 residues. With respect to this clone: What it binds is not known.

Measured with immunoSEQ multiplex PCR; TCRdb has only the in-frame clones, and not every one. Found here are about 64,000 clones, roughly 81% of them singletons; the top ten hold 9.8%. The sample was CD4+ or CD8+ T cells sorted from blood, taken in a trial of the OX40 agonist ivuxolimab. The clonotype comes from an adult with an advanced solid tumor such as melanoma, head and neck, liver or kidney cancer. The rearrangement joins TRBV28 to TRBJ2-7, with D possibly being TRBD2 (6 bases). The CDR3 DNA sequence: TGTGCCAGCAGCCTGGGGGGTATCGGCTCGTACGAGCAGTACTTC. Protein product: CASSLGGIGSYEQYF.